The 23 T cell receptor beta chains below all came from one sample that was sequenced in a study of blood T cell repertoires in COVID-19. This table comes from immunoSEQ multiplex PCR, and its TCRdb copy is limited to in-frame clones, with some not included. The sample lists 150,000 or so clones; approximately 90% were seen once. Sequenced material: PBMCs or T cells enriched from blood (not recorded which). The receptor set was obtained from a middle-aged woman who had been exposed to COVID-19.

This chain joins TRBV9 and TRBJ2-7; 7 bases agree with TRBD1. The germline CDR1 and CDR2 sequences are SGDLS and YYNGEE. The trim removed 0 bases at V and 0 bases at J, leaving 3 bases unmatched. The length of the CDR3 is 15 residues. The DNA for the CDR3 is TGTGCCAGCAGCGTAGAGCCAGGGGGCTCCTACGAGCAGTACTTC. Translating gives CASSVEPGGSYEQYF.

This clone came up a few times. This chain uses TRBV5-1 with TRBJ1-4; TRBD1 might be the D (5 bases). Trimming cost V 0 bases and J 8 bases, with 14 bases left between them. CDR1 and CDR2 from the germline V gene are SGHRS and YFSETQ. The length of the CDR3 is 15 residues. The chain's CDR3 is CASSLGLTGSEKLFF. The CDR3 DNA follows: TGCGCCAGCAGCTTGGGTTTAACAGGTTCCGAAAAACTGTTTTTT.

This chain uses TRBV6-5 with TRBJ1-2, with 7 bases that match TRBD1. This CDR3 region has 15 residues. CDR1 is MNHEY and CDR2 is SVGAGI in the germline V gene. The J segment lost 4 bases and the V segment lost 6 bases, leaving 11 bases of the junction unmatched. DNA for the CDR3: TGTGCCAGCAGCTCCGAAGTTGACAGGGCCTATGGCTACACCTTC. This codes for CASSSEVDRAYGYTF.

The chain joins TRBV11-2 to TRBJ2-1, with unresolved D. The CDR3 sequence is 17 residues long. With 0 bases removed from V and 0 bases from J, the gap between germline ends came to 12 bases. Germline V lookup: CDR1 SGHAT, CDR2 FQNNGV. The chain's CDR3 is CASSLDLGSSSYNEQFF. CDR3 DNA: TGTGCCAGCAGCTTAGATCTAGGCTCGAGCTCCTACAATGAGCAGTTCTTC.

CDR3 sequence: CASSVKLGETQYF. Here the CDR3 DNA reads TGTGCCAGCAGCGTAAAGCTCGGAGAGACCCAGTACTTC. The chain employs TRBV9 and TRBJ2-5; D gene ambiguous. CDR1 is SGDLS, CDR2 YYNGEE, per germline. With 1 base removed from V and 4 bases from J, the gap between germline ends came to 8 bases. This CDR3 contains 13 residues.

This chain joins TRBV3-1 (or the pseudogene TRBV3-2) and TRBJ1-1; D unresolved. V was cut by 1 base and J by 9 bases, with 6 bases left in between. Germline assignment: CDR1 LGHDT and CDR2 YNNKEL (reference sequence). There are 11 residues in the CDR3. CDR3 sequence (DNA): TGTGCCAGCAGCCAAGGTGTAAAAGCTTTCTTT. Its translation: CASSQGVKAFF.

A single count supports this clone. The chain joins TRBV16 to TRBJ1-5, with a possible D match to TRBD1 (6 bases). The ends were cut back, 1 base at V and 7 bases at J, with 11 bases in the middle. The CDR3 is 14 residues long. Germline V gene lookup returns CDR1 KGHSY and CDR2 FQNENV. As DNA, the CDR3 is TGTGCCAGCAGCCAATACACAGGGACCCAGCCCCAGCATTTT. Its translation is CASSQYTGTQPQHF.

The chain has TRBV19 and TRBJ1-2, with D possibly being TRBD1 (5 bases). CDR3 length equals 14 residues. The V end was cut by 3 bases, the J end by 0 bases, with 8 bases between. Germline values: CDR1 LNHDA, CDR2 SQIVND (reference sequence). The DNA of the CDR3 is TGTGCCAGTAGTATTGCGGGACCTAACTATGGCTACACCTTC. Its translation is CASSIAGPNYGYTF.

As DNA, the CDR3 is TGTGCCAGCAGCCAAGGGCGGGGGCAGGGAGAACGGGGCTACACCTTC. This gives the protein CASSQGRGQGERGYTF. The chain employs TRBV3-1 (or the pseudogene TRBV3-2) and TRBJ1-2; D perhaps matches TRBD1 (6 bases). The V gene lost 1 base and the J gene lost 8 bases, with 20 bases spanning the gap. The CDR3 extends over 16 amino acids. CDR1 is LGHDT, CDR2 YNNKEL, per germline (reference sequence).

Written as DNA, the CDR3 is TGTGCCACCGGGACAGGGTCAATAGAGCAGTACTTC. This codes for CATGTGSIEQYF. The chain recombines TRBV7-9 with TRBJ2-7; 9 bases map to TRBD1. V shed 10 bases, J shed 7 bases, and the junction held 8 bases outside the gene matches. The CDR3 extends over 12 amino acids. Germline V lookup: CDR1 SEHNR, CDR2 FQNEAQ (reference sequence).

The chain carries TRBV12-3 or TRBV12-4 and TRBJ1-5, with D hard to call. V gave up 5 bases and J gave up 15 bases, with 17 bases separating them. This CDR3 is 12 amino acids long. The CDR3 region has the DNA TGTGCCAGCAGTGCGGCGGGAAGGGTCCGGCATTTT. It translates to CASSAAGRVRHF.

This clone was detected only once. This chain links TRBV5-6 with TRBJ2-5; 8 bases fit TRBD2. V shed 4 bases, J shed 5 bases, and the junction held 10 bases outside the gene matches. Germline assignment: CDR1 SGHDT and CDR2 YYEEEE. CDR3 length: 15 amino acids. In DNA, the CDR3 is TGTGCCAGCAGCGCCACGGGGGGGCAATGGGAGACCCAGTACTTC. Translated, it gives CASSATGGQWETQYF. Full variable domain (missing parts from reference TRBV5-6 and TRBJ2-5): DAGVTQSPTHLIKTRGQQVTLRCSPKSGHDTVSWYQQALGQGPQFIFQYYEEEERQRGNFPDRFSGHQFPNYSSELNVNALLLGDSALYLCASSATGGQWETQYFGPGTRLLVL.

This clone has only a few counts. This CDR3 is CASSPRQGAYTEAFF. The CDR3 nucleotides read TGTGCCAGCTCACCCCGACAGGGGGCTTACACTGAAGCTTTCTTT. The J gene is TRBJ1-1, the V gene TRBV18; 10 positions match TRBD1. J was trimmed by 3 bases and V by 3 bases; bases with no gene match: 4. The germline CDR1 and CDR2 sequences are KGHSH and LQKENI. The CDR3 runs 15 residues. Looking up the rest from reference TRBV18 and TRBJ1-1 gives the full variable domain: NAGVMQNPRHLVRRRGQEARLRCSPMKGHSHVYWYRQLPEEGLKFMVYLQKENIIDESGMPKERFSAEFPKEGPSILRIQQVVRGDSAAYFCASSPRQGAYTEAFFGQGTRLTVV.

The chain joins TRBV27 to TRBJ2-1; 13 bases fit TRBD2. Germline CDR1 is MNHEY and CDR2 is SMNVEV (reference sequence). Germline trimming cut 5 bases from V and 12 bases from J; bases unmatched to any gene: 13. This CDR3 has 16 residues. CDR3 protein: CASSPPGLAGSLAQFF. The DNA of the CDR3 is TGTGCCAGCAGTCCTCCGGGACTAGCGGGGTCGCTGGCGCAGTTCTTC.

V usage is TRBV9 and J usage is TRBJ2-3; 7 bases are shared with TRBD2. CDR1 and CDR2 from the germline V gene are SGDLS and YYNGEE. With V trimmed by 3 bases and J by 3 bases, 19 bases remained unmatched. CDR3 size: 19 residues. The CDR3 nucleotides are TGTGCCAGCAGCGCCCCAGCGGGAAGACCCGGAACGATGACAGATACGCAGTATTTT. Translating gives CASSAPAGRPGTMTDTQYF.

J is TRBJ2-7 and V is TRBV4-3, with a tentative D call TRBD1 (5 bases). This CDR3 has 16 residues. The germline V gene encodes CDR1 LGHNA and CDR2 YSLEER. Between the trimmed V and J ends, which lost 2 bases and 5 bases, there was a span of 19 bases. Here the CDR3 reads CASSQTVKGFRDEQYF. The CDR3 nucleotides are TGCGCCAGCAGCCAAACGGTTAAAGGGTTCAGGGACGAGCAGTACTTC.

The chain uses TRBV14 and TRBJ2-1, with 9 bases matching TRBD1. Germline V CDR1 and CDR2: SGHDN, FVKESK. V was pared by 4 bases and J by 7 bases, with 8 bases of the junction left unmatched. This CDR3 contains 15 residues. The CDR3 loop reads CASSRTGTGSNEQFF. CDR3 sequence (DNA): TGTGCCAGCAGCCGAACCGGGACAGGGTCGAATGAGCAGTTCTTC.

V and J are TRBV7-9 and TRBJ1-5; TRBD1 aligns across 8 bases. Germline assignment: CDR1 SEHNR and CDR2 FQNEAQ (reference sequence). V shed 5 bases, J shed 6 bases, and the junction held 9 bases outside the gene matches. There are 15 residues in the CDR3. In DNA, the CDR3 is TGTGCCAGCAGCCCTGGGACAGGAGGAGGTCAGCCCCAGCATTTT. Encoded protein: CASSPGTGGGQPQHF.

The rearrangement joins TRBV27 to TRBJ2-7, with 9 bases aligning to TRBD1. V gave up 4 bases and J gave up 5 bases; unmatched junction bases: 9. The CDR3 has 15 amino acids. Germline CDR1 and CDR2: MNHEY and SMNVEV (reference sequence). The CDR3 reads CASSSLPQGAHEQYF. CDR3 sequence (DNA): TGTGCCAGCAGTTCCTTACCACAGGGGGCCCACGAGCAGTACTTC.

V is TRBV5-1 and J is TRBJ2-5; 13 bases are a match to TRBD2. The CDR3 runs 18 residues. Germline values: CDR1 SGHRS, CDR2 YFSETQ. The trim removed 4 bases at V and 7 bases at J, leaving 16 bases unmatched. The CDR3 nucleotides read TGCGCCAGCAGCAACGGACTAGCGGGGGTAATCATTGAGGGGACCCAGTACTTC. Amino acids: CASSNGLAGVIIEGTQYF.

The DNA of the CDR3 is TGTGCCAGCGGAAGACAGGGAGGCGAGACCCAGTACTTC. Amino acids: CASGRQGGETQYF. The rearrangement uses TRBV5-5 and TRBJ2-5; D may be TRBD1 (7 bases). With 7 bases removed from V and 5 bases from J, the gap between germline ends came to 15 bases. Germline CDR1 SGHKS, CDR2 YYEKEE (reference sequence). The CDR3 has 13 amino acids.

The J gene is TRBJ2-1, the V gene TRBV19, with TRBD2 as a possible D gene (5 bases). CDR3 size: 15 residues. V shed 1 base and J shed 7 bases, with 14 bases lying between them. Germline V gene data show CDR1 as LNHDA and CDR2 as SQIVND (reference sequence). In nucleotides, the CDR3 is TGTGCCAGTAGTATAGCTAGGGTTAGGACTAATGAGCAGTTCTTC. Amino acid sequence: CASSIARVRTNEQFF. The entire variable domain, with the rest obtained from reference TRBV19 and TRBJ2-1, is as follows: DGGITQSPKYLFRKEGQNVTLSCEQNLNHDAMYWYRQDPGQGLRLIYYSQIVNDFQKGDIAEGYSVSREKKESFPLTVTSAQKNPTAFYLCASSIARVRTNEQFFGPGTRLTVL.

The CDR3 reads CASSLRGTANYGYTF. For the CDR3, the DNA is TGTGCCAGCAGTCTCCGGGGGACAGCCAACTATGGCTACACCTTC. This chain links TRBV28 with TRBJ1-2, with TRBD1 matching 7 bases. Germline V CDR1 and CDR2: MDHEN, SYDVKM. J gave up 2 bases and V 5 bases, and 8 bases lay outside the gene matches. The CDR3 loop spans 15 amino acids.